This passage covers 8 T cell receptor beta chains from one sample sequenced in a study of human T cells and chemical hapten exposure. TCRdb re-analysed the RACE reads in MiXCR, keeping a single row per CDR3 protein. This table holds 95,000 to 150,000 distinct CDR3 sequences, over 9% found once. Noted time point: patch test 3, about 24 weeks after DPC sensitization. Treatment indicated: therapeutic diphenylcyclopropenone sensitization with weekly scalp DPC. The material was whole blood, obtained in connection with sensitization to the hapten diphenylcyclopropenone (DPC). All receptors derive from a woman between 45 and 60 years old with alopecia areata. Some clones in this sample may be carry-over from other donors' samples.

For the CDR3, the DNA is TGCAGTGCCCGCGCTGGGACATTCTCCTACGAGCAGTACTTC. Translating gives CSARAGTFSYEQYF. The V gene is TRBV20-1, the J gene TRBJ2-7; possible D gene TRBD1, 6 bases. The CDR3 is 14 amino acids. Looked up from germline, CDR1 is DFQATT and CDR2 is SNEGSKA (reference sequence). With 6 bases removed from V and 0 bases from J, the gap between germline ends came to 15 bases.

The table lists this clonotype with many counts. This chain uses TRBV12-3 or TRBV12-4 with TRBJ1-1, with D tentatively TRBD1 (5 bases). V dropped 6 bases and J dropped 6 bases, with 8 bases sitting between them. The CDR3 contains 11 residues. This chain's CDR3 is CASSPGAEAFF. CDR3 in DNA: TGTGCCAGCAGCCCGGGGGCTGAAGCTTTCTTT.

V gene TRBV6-1 combines with J gene TRBJ1-5; no clear D. The germline gives CDR1 MNHNS, CDR2 SASEGT. The CDR3 is made up of 14 amino acids. The germline V and J ends were trimmed by 3 bases and 8 bases, with 14 bases remaining between them. CDR3 sequence reads: CASSEDRGRKPQHF. The DNA for the CDR3 is TGTGCCAGCAGTGAGGACCGTGGAAGAAAGCCCCAGCATTTT.

At least ten counts were recorded for this clonotype. The rearrangement links TRBV11-2 to TRBJ2-5; no clear D. With 3 bases removed from V and 1 base from J, the gap between germline ends came to 6 bases. CDR3 length equals 13 residues. Germline assignment: CDR1 SGHAT and CDR2 FQNNGV. CDR3 DNA sequence: TGTGCCAGCAGCTTCTCGGTCCAAGAGACCCAGTACTTC. Amino acid sequence: CASSFSVQETQYF.

The rearrangement links TRBV4-3 to TRBJ2-1; D is unclear. This CDR3 has 15 residues. V was pared by 0 bases and J by 5 bases, with 11 bases between. Germline V gene sequence: CDR1 LGHNA, CDR2 YSLEER. The CDR3 loop is CASSQEKLVNNEQFF. The CDR3 DNA reads as TGCGCCAGCAGCCAAGAAAAGCTAGTGAACAATGAGCAGTTCTTC.

The rearrangement joins TRBV9 to TRBJ1-5; perhaps TRBD1 as D (6 bases). V was trimmed by 4 bases and J by 4 bases, leaving 15 bases between them. Germline V gene sequence: CDR1 SGDLS, CDR2 YYNGEE. This CDR3 is built from 15 residues. CDR3 DNA sequence: TGTGCCAGCAGCCAGGGAGGGGGGAGGAATCAGCCCCAGCATTTT. Its translation is CASSQGGGRNQPQHF. Together with reference TRBV9 and TRBJ1-5, the CDR3 gives the full variable domain: DSGVTQTPKHLITATGQRVTLRCSPRSGDLSVYWYQQSLDQGLQFLIQYYNGEERAKGNILERFSAQQFPDLHSELNLSSLELGDSALYFCASSQGGGRNQPQHFGDGTRLSIL.

This clonotype was observed many times. The chain couples TRBV29-1 to TRBJ1-1; D unresolved. The V end lost 5 bases, the J end lost 8 bases, and 9 bases lay between the germline ends. The CDR3 loop spans 10 amino acids. CDR1 SQVTM and CDR2 ANQGSEA come from the germline V gene. The CDR3 reads CSVRNSEAFF. CDR3 sequence (DNA): TGCAGCGTTCGGAATTCAGAAGCTTTCTTT.

The chain is built from TRBV12-3 or TRBV12-4 and TRBJ2-2; TRBD2 aligns across 7 bases. CDR3 length: 14 residues. The junction had 5 bases not matched to a gene; V was cut back by 3 bases and J by 7 bases. CDR3 sequence: CASSFRLADGELFF. CDR3 DNA sequence: TGTGCCAGCAGTTTTCGGCTAGCGGACGGGGAGCTGTTTTTT.